The sequence of this TCR beta chain was determined in a study of response to subunit inactivated influenza vaccine. Overall study findings and caveats: Authors proposed each seasonal influenza vaccination draws in few new T cells.

The V end lost 4 bases, the J end lost 7 bases, and 14 bases lay between the germline ends. CDR1 is MGHRA and CDR2 is YSYEKL in the germline V gene. The CDR3 totals 13 residues. TCRdb re-called the RT-PCR reads through MiXCR, storing one row per CDR3 protein. The sample has 400,000 to 650,000 distinct CDR3 sequences, more than 7% seen once; the top ten hold around 14%. This clonotype occurred a few times. Its target is not known. The sequences come from PBMCs from blood, collected roughly 24 months after vaccination. The chain employs TRBV4-1 and TRBJ2-7; no definite D call. The source is a man aged 50 to 69 who received an inactivated influenza vaccine. The CDR3 DNA follows: TGCGCCAGCAGCCGAGACCGATCGCTTGAGCAGTACTTC. Protein: CASSRDRSLEQYF.